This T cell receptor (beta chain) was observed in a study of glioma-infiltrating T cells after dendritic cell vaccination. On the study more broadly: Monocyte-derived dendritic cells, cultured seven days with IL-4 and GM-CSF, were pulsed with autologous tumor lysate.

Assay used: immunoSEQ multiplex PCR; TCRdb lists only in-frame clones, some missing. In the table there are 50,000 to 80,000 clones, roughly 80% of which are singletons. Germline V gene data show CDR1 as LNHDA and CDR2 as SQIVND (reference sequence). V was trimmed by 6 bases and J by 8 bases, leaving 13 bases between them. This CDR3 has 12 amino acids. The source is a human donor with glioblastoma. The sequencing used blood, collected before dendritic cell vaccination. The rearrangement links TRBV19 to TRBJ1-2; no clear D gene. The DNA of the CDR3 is TGTGCCAGTAGCATCTCAGAAACGGGCTACACCTTC. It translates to CASSISETGYTF.